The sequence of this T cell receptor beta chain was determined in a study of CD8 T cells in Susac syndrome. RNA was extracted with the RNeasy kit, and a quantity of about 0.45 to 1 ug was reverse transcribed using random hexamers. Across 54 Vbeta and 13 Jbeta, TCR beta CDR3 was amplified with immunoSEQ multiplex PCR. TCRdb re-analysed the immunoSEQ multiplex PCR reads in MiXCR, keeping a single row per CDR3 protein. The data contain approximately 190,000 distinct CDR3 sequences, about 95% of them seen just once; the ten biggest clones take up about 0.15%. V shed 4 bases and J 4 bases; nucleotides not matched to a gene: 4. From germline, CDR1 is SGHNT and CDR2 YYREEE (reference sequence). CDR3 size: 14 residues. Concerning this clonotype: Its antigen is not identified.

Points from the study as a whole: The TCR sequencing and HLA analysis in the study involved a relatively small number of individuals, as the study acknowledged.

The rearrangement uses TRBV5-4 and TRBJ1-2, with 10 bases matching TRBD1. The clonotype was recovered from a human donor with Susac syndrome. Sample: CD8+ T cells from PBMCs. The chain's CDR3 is CASSDGQGVYGYTF. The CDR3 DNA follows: TGTGCCAGCAGCGATGGACAGGGGGTCTATGGCTACACCTTC. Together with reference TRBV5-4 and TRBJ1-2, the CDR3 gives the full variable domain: ETGVTQSPTHLIKTRGQQVTLRCSSQSGHNTVSWYQQALGQGPQFIFQYYREEENGRGNFPPRFSGLQFPNYSSELNVNALELDDSALYLCASSDGQGVYGYTFGSGTRLTVV.